This T cell receptor beta chain was obtained from a study of blood T cell repertoires in COVID-19. As for the study in general: COVID-19 samples from acute and convalescent phases originated in the United States, Italy and Spain.

TCRdb's copy holds only in-frame clones and misses some; the assay was immunoSEQ multiplex PCR. This table holds fewer than 200,000 clones, about 74% found once. The CDR3 loop spans 19 amino acids. Germline trimming cut 5 bases from V and 7 bases from J; bases unmatched to any gene: 16. Germline V lookup: CDR1 SGHAT, CDR2 FQNNGV. This clone occurred a few times. The V and J genes are TRBV11-2 and TRBJ2-3; 15 bases map to TRBD2. The specimen was peripheral blood. This TCR was sampled from an elderly woman with acute or convalescent COVID-19. CDR3: CASSTFGTSGRRSKHTQYF. DNA for the CDR3: TGTGCCAGCAGCACATTCGGGACTAGCGGGAGGAGGTCCAAGCATACGCAGTATTTT.